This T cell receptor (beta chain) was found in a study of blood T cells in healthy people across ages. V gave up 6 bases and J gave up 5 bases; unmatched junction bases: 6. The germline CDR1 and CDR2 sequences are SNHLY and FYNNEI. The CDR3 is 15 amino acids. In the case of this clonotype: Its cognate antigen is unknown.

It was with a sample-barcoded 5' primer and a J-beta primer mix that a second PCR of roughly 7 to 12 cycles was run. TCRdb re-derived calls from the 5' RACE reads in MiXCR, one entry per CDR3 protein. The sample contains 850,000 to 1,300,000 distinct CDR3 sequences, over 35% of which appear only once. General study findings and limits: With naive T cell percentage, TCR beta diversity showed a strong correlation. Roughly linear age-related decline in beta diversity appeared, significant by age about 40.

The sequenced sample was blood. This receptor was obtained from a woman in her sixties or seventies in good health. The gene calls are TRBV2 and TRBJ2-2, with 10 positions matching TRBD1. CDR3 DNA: TGTGCCAGCAGCCCGACAGGGGGCAAAACCGGGGAGCTGTTTTTT. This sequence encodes CASSPTGGKTGELFF. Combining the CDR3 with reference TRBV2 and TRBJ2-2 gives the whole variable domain EPEVTQTPSHQVTQMGQEVILRCVPISNHLYFYWYRQILGQKVEFLVSFYNNEISEKSEIFDDQFSVERPDGSNFTLKIRSTKLEDSAMYFCASSPTGGKTGELFFGEGSRLTVL.